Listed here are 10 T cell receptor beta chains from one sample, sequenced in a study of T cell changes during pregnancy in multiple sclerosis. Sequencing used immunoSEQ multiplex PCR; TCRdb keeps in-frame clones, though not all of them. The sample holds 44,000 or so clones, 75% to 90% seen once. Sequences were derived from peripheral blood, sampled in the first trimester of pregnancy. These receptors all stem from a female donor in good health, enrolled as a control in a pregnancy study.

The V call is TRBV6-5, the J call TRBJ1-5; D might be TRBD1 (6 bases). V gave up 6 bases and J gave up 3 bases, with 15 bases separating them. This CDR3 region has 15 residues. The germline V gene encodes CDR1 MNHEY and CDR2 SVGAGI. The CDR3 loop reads CASSKIQGYNQPQHF. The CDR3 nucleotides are TGTGCCAGCAGCAAGATACAGGGCTACAATCAGCCCCAGCATTTT.

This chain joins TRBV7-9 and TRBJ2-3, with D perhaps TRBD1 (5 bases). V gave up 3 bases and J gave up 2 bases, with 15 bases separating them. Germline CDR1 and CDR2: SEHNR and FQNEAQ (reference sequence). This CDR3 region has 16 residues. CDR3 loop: CASSFPVGHPTDTQYF. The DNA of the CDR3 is TGTGCCAGCAGCTTTCCAGTGGGGCATCCCACAGATACGCAGTATTTT.

CDR3: CASSPSGRGYNEQFF. The CDR3 region has the DNA TGTGCCAGCAGCCCTAGCGGGAGGGGTTACAATGAGCAGTTCTTC. The chain is built from TRBV7-2 and TRBJ2-1; 12 bases fit TRBD2. In germline, CDR1 is SGHTA, CDR2 FQGNSA. The CDR3 is 15 amino acids. The J segment lost 4 bases and the V segment lost 5 bases, leaving 3 bases of the junction unmatched.

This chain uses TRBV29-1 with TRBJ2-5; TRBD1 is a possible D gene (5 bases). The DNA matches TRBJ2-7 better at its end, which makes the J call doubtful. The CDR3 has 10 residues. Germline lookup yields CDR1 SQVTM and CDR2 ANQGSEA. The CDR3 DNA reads TGCAGGGACAAATCCTACGAGCAGTACTTC. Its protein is CRDKSYEQYF.

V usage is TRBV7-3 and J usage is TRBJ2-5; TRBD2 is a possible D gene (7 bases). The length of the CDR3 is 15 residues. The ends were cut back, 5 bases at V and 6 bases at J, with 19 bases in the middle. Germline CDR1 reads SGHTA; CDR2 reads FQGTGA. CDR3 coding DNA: TGTGCCAGCAGCCAAGGGGGGCAGGGAGGGCAGACCCAGTACTTC. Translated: CASSQGGQGGQTQYF.

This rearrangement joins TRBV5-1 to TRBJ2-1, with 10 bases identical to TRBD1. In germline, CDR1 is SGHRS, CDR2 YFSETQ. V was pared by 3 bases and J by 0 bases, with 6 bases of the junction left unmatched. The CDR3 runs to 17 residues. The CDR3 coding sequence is TGCGCCAGCAGCTCACCGGGACAGGGGAGCTCCTACAATGAGCAGTTCTTC. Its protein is CASSSPGQGSSYNEQFF.

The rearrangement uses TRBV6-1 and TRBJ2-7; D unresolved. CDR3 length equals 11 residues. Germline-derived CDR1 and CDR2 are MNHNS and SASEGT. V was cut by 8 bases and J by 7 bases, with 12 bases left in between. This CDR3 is CASLRLWEQYF. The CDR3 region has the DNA TGTGCCAGCCTCAGGCTCTGGGAGCAGTACTTC.

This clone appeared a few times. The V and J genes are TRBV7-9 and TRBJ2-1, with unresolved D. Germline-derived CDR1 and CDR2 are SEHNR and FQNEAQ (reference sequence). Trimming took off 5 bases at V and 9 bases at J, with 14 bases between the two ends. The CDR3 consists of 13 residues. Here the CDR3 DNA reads TGTGCCAGCAGCCCAGACTTAGCTACTGAGCAGTTCTTC. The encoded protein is CASSPDLATEQFF.

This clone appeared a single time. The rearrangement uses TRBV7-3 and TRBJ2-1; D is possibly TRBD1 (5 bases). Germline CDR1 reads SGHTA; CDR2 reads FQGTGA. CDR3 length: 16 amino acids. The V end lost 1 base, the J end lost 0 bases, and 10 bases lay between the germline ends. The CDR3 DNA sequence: TGTGCCAGCAGCTTAAGGGGCTTTGGCTCCTACAATGAGCAGTTCTTC. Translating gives CASSLRGFGSYNEQFF.

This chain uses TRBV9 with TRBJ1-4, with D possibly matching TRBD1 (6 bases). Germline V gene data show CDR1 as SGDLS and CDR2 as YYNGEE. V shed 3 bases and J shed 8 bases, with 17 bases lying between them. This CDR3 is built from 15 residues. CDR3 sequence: CASSAMGGLGEKLFF. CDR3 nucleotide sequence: TGTGCCAGCAGCGCGATGGGGGGGCTAGGCGAAAAACTGTTTTTT.